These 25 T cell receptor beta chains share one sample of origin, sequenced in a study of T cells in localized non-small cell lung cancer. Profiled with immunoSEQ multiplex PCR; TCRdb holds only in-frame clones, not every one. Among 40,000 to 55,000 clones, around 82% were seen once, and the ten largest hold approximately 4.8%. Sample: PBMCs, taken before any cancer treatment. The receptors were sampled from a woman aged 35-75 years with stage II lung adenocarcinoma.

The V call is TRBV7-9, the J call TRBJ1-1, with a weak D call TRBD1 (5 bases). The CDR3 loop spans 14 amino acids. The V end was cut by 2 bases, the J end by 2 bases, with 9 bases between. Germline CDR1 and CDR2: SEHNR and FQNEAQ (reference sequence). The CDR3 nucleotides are TGTGCCAGCAGCTTACGGACATTTAACACTGAAGCTTTCTTT. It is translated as CASSLRTFNTEAFF. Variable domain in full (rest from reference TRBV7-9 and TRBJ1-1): DTGVSQNPRHKITKRGQNVTFRCDPISEHNRLYWYRQTLGQGPEFLTYFQNEAQLEKSRLLSDRFSAERPKGSFSTLEIQRTEQGDSAMYLCASSLRTFNTEAFFGQGTRLTVV.

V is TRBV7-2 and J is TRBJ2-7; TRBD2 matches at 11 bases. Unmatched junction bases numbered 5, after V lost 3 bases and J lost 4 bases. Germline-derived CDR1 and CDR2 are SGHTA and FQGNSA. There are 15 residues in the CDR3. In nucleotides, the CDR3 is TGTGCCAGCAGCTTGGTAGTAGCGGGGGGGTACGAGCAGTACTTC. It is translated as CASSLVVAGGYEQYF.

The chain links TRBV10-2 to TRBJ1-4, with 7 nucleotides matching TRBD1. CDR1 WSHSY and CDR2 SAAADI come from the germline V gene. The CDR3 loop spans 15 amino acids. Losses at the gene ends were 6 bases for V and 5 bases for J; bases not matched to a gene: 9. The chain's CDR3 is CASSLNRGGNEKLFF. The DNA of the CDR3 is TGCGCCAGCAGCCTAAACAGGGGAGGGAATGAAAAACTGTTTTTT.

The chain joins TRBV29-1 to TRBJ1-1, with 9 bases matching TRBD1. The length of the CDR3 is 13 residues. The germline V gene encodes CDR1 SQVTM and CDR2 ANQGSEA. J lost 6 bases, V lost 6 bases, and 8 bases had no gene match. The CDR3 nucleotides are TGCAGCGTAGGGGACAGGGAATTATCTGAAGCTTTCTTT. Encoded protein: CSVGDRELSEAFF.

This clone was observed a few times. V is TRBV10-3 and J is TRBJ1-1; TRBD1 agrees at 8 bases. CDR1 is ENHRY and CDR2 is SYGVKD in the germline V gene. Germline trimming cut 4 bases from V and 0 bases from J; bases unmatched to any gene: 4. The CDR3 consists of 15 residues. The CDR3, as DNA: TGTGCCATCAGTGCCGGACAGGGATTGAACACTGAAGCTTTCTTT. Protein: CAISAGQGLNTEAFF.

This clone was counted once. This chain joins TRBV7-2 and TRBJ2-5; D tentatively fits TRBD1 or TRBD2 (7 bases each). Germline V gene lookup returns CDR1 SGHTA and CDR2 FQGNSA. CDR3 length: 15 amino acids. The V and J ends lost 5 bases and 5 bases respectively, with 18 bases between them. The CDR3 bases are TGTGCCAGCAGCCCAGGGACAGTGGGGGGGGAGACCCAGTACTTC. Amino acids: CASSPGTVGGETQYF.

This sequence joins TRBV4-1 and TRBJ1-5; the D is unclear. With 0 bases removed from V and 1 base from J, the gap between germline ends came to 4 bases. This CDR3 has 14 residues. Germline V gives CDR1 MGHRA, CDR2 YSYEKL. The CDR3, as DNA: TGCGCCAGCAGCCAAGACAGAAGCAATCAGCCCCAGCATTTT. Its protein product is CASSQDRSNQPQHF.

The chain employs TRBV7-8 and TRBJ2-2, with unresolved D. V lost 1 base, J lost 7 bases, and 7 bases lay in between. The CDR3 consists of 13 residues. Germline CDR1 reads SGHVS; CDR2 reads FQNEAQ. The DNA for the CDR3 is TGTGCCAGCAGCTTAGTTGAAATCGGGGAGCTGTTTTTT. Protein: CASSLVEIGELFF.

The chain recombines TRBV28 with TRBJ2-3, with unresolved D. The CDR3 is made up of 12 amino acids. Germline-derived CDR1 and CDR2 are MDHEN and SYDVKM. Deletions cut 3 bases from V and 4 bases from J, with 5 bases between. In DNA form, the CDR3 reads TGTGCCAGCAGTTTGACGGCAGATACGCAGTATTTT. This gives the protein CASSLTADTQYF.

In DNA, the CDR3 is TGTGCCAGCAGTTACGAACAGAACACTGAAGCTTTCTTT. This codes for CASSYEQNTEAFF. The V gene is TRBV6-6, the J gene TRBJ1-1; no definite D call. CDR3 length: 13 amino acids. V was clipped by 2 bases and J by 1 base, with 5 bases between them. Per germline, CDR1 MNHNY and CDR2 SVGAGI (reference sequence).

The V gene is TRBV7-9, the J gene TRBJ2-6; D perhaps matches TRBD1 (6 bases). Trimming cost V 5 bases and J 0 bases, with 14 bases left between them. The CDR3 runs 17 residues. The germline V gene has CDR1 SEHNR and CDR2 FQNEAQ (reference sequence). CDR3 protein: CASSPGQGRSGANVLTF. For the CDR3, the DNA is TGTGCCAGCAGCCCTGGGCAGGGGCGCTCTGGGGCCAACGTCCTGACTTTC. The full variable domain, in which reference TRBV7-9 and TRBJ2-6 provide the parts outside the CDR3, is DTGVSQNPRHKITKRGQNVTFRCDPISEHNRLYWYRQTLGQGPEFLTYFQNEAQLEKSRLLSDRFSAERPKGSFSTLEIQRTEQGDSAMYLCASSPGQGRSGANVLTFGAGSRLTVL.

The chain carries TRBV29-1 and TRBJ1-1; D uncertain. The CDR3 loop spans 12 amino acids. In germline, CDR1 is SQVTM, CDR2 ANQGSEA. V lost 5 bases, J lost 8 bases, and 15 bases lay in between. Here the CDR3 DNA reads TGCAGCGTTAGCCGGGAGCAAAAGGAAGCTTTCTTT. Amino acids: CSVSREQKEAFF.

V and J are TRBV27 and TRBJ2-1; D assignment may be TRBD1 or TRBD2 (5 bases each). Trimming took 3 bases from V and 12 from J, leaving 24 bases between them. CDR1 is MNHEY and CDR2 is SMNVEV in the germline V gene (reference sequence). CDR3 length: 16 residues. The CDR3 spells CASSFPGPYGVQGQFF. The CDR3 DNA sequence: TGTGCCAGCAGTTTCCCCGGCCCTTACGGGGTCCAGGGGCAGTTCTTC.

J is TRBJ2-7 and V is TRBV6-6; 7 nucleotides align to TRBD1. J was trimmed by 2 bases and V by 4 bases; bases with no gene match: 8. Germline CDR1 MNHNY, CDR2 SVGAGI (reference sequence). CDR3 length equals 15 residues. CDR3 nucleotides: TGTGCCAGCAGTTCATACCGGGACAGAGCCTACGAGCAGTACTTC. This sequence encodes CASSSYRDRAYEQYF.

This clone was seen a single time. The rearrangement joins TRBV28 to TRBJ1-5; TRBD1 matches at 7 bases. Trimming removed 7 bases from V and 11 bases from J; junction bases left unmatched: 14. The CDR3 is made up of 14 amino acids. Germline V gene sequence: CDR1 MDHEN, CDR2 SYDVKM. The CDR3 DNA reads TGTGCCAGCACTCCGGGACAGCTCATTCTGGCCCAGCATTTT. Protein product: CASTPGQLILAQHF.

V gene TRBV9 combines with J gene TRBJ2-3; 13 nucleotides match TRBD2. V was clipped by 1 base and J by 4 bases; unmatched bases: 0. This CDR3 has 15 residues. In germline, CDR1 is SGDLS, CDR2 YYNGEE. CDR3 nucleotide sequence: TGTGCCAGCAGCGTAACTAGCGGGGGGGCAGATACGCAGTATTTT. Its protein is CASSVTSGGADTQYF.

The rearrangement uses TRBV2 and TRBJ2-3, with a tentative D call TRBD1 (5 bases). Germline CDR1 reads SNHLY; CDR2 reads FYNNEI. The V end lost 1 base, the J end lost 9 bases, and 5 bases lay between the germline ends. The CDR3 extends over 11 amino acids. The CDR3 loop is CASSEGQTQYF. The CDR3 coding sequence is TGTGCCAGCAGTGAAGGACAGACGCAGTATTTT.

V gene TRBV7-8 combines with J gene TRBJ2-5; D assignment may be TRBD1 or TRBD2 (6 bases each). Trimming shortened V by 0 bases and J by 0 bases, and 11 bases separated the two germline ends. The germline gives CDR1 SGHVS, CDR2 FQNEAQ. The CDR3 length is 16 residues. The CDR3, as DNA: TGTGCCAGCAGCTTAGCGTTCGGGGGCTACCAAGAGACCCAGTACTTC. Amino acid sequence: CASSLAFGGYQETQYF.

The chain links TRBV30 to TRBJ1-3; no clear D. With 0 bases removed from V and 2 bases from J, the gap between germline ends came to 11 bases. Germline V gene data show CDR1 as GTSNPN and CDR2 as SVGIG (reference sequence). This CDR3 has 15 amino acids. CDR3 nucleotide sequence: TGTGCCTGGAGTGTATCTCTGGGCCCTGGAAACACCATATATTTT. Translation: CAWSVSLGPGNTIYF.

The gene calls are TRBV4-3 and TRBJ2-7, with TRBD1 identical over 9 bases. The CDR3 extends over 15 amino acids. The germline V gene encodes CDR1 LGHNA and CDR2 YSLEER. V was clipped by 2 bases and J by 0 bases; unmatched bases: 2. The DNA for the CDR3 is TGCGCCAGCAGCCAACGACAGGGGGTCTCCTACGAGCAGTACTTC. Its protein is CASSQRQGVSYEQYF.

CDR3 nucleotide sequence: TGTGCCAGCAGTTTCCCGTCAGAATATTCCTACGAGCAGTACTTC. The encoded protein is CASSFPSEYSYEQYF. The chain joins TRBV28 to TRBJ2-7; D is ambiguous. V shed 3 bases and J shed 1 base, with 13 bases lying between them. The CDR3 length is 15 residues. Germline lookup yields CDR1 MDHEN and CDR2 SYDVKM.

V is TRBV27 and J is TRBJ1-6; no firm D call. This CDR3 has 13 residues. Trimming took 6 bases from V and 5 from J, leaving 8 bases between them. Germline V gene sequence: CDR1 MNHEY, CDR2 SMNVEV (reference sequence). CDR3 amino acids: CASREVNNSPLHF. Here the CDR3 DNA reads TGTGCCAGCAGGGAGGTGAATAATTCACCCCTCCACTTT.

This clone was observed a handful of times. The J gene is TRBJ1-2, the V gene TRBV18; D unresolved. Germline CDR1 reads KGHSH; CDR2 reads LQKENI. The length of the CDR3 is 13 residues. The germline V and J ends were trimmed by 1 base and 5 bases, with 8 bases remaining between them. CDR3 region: CASSPLENYGYTF. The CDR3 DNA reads TGTGCCAGCTCACCACTAGAAAATTATGGCTACACCTTC.

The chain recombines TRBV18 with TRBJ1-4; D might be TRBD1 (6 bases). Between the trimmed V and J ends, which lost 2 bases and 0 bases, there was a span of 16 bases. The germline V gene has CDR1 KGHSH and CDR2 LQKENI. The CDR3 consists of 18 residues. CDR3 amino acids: CASSPGRGAHATNEKLFF. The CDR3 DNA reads TGTGCCAGCTCACCAGGGCGGGGGGCCCATGCAACTAATGAAAAACTGTTTTTT.

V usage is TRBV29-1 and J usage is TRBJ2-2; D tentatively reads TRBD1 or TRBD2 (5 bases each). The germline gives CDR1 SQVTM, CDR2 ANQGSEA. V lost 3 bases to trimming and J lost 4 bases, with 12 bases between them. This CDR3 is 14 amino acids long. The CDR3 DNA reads TGCAGCGTTGATTGGGGGTTGGGCACCGGGGAGCTGTTTTTT. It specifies CSVDWGLGTGELFF.